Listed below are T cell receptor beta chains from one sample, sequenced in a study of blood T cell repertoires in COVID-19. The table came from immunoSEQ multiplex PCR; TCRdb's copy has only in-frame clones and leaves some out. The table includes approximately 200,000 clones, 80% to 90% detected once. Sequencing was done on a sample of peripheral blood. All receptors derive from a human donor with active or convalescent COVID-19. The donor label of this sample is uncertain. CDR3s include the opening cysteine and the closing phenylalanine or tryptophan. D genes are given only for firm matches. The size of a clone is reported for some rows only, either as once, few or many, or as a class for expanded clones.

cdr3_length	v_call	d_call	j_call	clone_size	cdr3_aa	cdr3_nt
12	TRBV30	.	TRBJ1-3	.	CACGNSGNTIYF	TGTGCCTGCGGTAACTCTGGAAACACCATATATTTT
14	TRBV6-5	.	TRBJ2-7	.	CASSYSTSSYEQYF	TGTGCCAGCAGTTACTCGACTAGCTCCTACGAGCAGTACTTC
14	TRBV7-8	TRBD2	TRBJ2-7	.	CASSLPGGAYEQYF	TGTGCCAGCAGCTTACCCGGGGGGGCCTACGAGCAGTACTTC
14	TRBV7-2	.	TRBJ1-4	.	CASSLVRGGEKLFF	TGTGCCAGCAGCTTAGTCAGGGGTGGGGAAAAACTGTTTTTT
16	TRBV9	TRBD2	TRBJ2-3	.	CASSVGGSGGTDTQYF	TGTGCCAGCAGCGTAGGAGGTAGCGGGGGCACAGATACGCAGTATTTT
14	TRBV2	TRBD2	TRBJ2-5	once	CASKGTSGQETQYF	TGTGCCAGCAAGGGGACTAGCGGGCAAGAGACCCAGTACTTC
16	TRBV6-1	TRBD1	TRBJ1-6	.	CASSGIGTGYNSPLHF	TGTGCCAGCAGTGGAATAGGGACAGGCTATAATTCACCCCTCCACTTT
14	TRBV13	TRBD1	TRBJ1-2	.	CASSPGQGAYGYTF	TGTGCCAGCAGCCCCGGACAGGGGGCCTATGGCTACACCTTC
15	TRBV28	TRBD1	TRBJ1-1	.	CASSPPGQLNTEAFF	TGTGCCAGCAGTCCTCCGGGACAGTTGAACACTGAAGCTTTCTTT
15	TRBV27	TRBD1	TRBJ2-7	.	CASSWGDREFGEQYF	TGTGCCAGCAGTTGGGGGGACAGGGAGTTCGGCGAGCAGTACTTC
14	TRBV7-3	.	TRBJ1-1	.	CASSLNSMNTEAFF	TGTGCCAGCAGCTTAAATTCCATGAACACTGAAGCTTTCTTT
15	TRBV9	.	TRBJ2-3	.	CASSVGSSVTDTQYF	TGTGCCAGCAGCGTAGGTTCTAGCGTCACAGATACGCAGTATTTT
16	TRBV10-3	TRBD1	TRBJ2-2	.	CAISLGGSPNTGELFF	TGTGCCATCAGCTTAGGGGGCTCCCCGAACACCGGGGAGCTGTTTTTT
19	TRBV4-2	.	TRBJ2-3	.	CASSQVSRGGTASTDTQYF	TGTGCCAGCAGCCAAGTGAGCCGGGGTGGAACCGCTAGCACAGATACGCAGTATTTT
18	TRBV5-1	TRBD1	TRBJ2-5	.	CASSLAPRGTGIQETQYF	TGCGCCAGCAGCTTGGCCCCCCGGGGGACAGGGATCCAAGAGACCCAGTACTTC
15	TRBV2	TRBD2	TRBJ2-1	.	CASSRERGELNEQFF	TGTGCCAGCAGCAGAGAGCGGGGGGAACTTAATGAGCAGTTCTTC
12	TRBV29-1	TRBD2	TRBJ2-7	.	CSGRGSTYEQYF	TGCAGCGGGCGGGGGTCTACCTACGAGCAGTACTTC
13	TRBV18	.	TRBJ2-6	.	CASSQGRANVLTF	TGTGCCAGCTCACAGGGGAGGGCCAACGTCCTGACTTTC
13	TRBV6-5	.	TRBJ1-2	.	CASTHDRNYGYTF	TGTGCCAGCACTCACGACAGGAACTATGGCTACACCTTC
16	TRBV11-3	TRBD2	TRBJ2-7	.	CASSLGYTSGLYEQYF	TGTGCCAGCAGCTTAGGGTACACTAGCGGGCTTTACGAGCAGTACTTC
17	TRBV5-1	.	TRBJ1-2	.	CASSLSPGSVSHDGYTF	TGCGCCAGCAGCTTGTCTCCCGGGTCAGTGTCGCATGATGGCTACACCTTC
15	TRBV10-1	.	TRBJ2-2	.	CASSTLHKNTGELFF	TGCGCCAGCAGTACATTACATAAGAACACCGGGGAGCTGTTTTTT
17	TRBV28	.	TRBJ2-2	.	CASSLMWFEENTGELFF	TGTGCCAGCAGTTTAATGTGGTTTGAGGAGAACACCGGGGAGCTGTTTTTT
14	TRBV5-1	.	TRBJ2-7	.	CASSLDRQGGEQYF	TGCGCCAGCAGCTTGGATAGACAGGGAGGCGAGCAGTACTTC
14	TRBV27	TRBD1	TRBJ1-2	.	CASSSLDREGGYTF	TGTGCCAGCAGTTCCCTCGACAGGGAAGGAGGCTACACCTTC
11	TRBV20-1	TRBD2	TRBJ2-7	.	CSGTSGHEQYF	TGCAGTGGAACTAGCGGACACGAGCAGTACTTC
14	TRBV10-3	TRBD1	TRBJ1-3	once	CATADRGPGNTIYF	TGTGCCACCGCGGACAGGGGGCCCGGAAACACCATATATTTT
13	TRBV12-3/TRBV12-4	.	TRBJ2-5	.	CASSLSREETQYF	TGTGCCAGCAGTTTATCCCGGGAAGAGACCCAGTACTTC
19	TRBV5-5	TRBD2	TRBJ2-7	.	CASSSSTSGRRPRGYEQYF	TGTGCCAGCAGCTCCTCGACTAGCGGGAGACGCCCGAGAGGTTACGAGCAGTACTTC
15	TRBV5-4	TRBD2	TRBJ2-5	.	CASSAISGGSETQYF	TGTGCCAGCAGCGCAATAAGCGGGGGGTCGGAGACCCAGTACTTC
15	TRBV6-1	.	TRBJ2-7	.	CASSEDGREKYEQYF	TGTGCCAGCAGTGAAGACGGCAGGGAAAAATACGAGCAGTACTTC
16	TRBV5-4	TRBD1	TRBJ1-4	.	CASSSFSTGGNEKLFF	TGTGCCAGCAGCTCATTCTCGACAGGGGGTAATGAAAAACTGTTTTTT
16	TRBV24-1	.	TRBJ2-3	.	CATSGGFGHGRWAQYF	TGTGCCACCAGTGGGGGATTTGGACATGGCCGATGGGCGCAGTATTTT
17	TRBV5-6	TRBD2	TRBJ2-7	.	CASSARGLAGVRHEQYF	TGTGCCAGCAGCGCACGCGGACTAGCGGGAGTTCGGCACGAGCAGTACTTC
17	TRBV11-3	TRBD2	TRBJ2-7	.	CASSLHPLAGGPYEQYF	TGTGCCAGCAGCTTACATCCTCTAGCGGGAGGGCCCTACGAGCAGTACTTC
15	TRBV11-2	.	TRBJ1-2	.	CASSMSIDSPKGYTF	TGTGCCAGCAGCATGTCAATCGACAGCCCGAAAGGCTACACCTTC
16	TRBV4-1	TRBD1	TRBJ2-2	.	CASSQVGTGPSGELFF	TGCGCCAGCAGCCAAGTTGGGACAGGGCCATCCGGGGAGCTGTTTTTT
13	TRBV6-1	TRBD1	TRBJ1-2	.	CAGRTGVDYGYTF	TGTGCCGGCCGGACAGGGGTAGACTATGGCTACACCTTC
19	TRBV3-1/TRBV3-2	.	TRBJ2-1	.	CASSQDWSGLARSYNEQFF	TGTGCCAGCAGCCAAGATTGGTCCGGGCTAGCGCGATCCTACAATGAGCAGTTCTTC
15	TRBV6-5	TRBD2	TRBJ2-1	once	CASSSGLAGVREQFF	TGTGCCAGCAGTTCGGGACTAGCGGGAGTCAGGGAGCAGTTCTTC
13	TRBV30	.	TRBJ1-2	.	CAWNGGIVDGYTF	TGTGCCTGGAACGGCGGAATCGTGGATGGCTACACCTTC
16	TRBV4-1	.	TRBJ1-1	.	CASSQDRRQPNTEAFF	TGCGCCAGCAGCCAAGATCGGAGGCAGCCGAACACTGAAGCTTTCTTT
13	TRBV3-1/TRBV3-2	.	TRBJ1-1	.	CASRIGGNTEAFF	TGTGCCAGCAGGATAGGGGGAAACACTGAAGCTTTCTTT
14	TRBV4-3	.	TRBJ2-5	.	CASSQLQNQETQYF	TGCGCCAGCAGCCAACTCCAGAACCAAGAGACCCAGTACTTC
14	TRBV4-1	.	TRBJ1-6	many	CATGGAWDNSPLHF	TGCGCCACTGGAGGGGCCTGGGATAATTCACCCCTCCACTTT
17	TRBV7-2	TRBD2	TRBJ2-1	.	CASSLALIRTSGEEQFF	TGTGCCAGCAGCTTAGCCCTCATCCGGACTAGCGGGGAGGAGCAGTTCTTC
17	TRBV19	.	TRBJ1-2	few	CASIKRPPQSAIYGYTF	TGTGCCAGTATTAAACGTCCGCCTCAATCAGCGATCTATGGCTACACCTTC
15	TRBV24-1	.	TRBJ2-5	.	CATSDPGQYQETQYF	TGTGCCACCAGTGACCCCGGACAGTACCAAGAGACCCAGTACTTC
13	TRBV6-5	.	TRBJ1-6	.	CASRPEANSPLHF	TGTGCCAGCAGACCAGAGGCCAATTCACCCCTCCACTTT
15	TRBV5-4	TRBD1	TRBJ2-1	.	CASSSTGQANNEQFF	TGTGCCAGCAGCTCCACGGGACAGGCCAACAATGAGCAGTTCTTC
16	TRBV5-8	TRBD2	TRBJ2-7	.	CASSPGLAGTLLEQYF	TGTGCCAGCAGCCCGGGACTAGCGGGAACCCTACTCGAGCAGTACTTC
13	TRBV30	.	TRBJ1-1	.	CAWSVHRNTEAFF	TGTGCCTGGAGTGTTCACAGGAACACTGAAGCTTTCTTT
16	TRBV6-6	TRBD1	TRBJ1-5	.	CASSYPGGQGYQPQHF	TGTGCCAGCAGTTACCCCGGGGGACAGGGGTATCAGCCCCAGCATTTT
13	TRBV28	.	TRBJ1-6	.	CASSLIGNSPLHF	TGTGCCAGCAGTTTGATCGGGAATTCACCCCTCCACTTT
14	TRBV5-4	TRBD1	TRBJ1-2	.	CASSPPGQGTGYTF	TGTGCCAGCAGCCCACCGGGACAGGGTACTGGCTACACCTTC
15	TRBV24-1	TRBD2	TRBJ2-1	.	CATKEREAPDNEQFF	TGTGCCACCAAGGAGCGGGAGGCCCCCGACAATGAGCAGTTCTTC